This entry lists 11 T cell receptor beta chains sequenced from one sample in a study of T cell repertoires in cytomegalovirus infection (dated 2019 in TCRdb). The data were produced on an Illumina HiSeq 1500. Using fastp trimming at Q25 and MiXCR clonotype assembly, TCRdb reanalyzed the public sequencing data and kept in-frame beta chains. Entries that share a CDR3 protein sequence are merged under the most common genes and DNA. The sample contains approximately 750,000 distinct CDR3 sequences, 35% to 45% of them found a single time. Around 2.8% of the sample goes to the ten largest clones. The sequenced sample was PBMCs. The receptors were gathered from a human donor in good health (CMV status not recorded). Some clones in this sample may be carry-over from other donors' samples.

The chain employs TRBV20-1 and TRBJ2-3, with D possibly matching TRBD2 (6 bases). Germline CDR1 reads DFQATT; CDR2 reads SNEGSKA (reference sequence). V gave up 5 bases and J gave up 1 base, with 10 bases separating them. The length of the CDR3 is 13 residues. CDR3 nucleotides: TGCAGTGCTGAATCTAGCGGCACAGATACGCAGTATTTT. Encoded protein: CSAESSGTDTQYF.

With regard to this clonotype: This may stem from a read error, because a much larger clone lies one nucleotide away. The rearrangement uses TRBV7-8 and TRBJ1-1, with D possibly TRBD1 on 5 matching bases. This CDR3 has 14 amino acids. CDR1 is SGHVS, CDR2 FQNEAQ, per germline. CDR3 amino acids: CSSSLGVGNTEAFF. The CDR3, as DNA: TGTTCCAGCAGCTTAGGGGTAGGGAACACTGAAGCTTTCTTT.

The chain carries TRBV5-4 and TRBJ2-7, with 10 bases lining up with TRBD1. The CDR3 extends over 16 amino acids. The germline V gene has CDR1 SGHNT and CDR2 YYREEE (reference sequence). J was trimmed by 3 bases and V by 5 bases; bases with no gene match: 11. CDR3 nucleotides: TGTGCCAGCAGTTCTAGACAGGGGGCCTTACTCTACGAGCAGTACTTC. It translates to CASSSRQGALLYEQYF.

This sequence joins TRBV12-3 or TRBV12-4 and TRBJ1-5; D unresolved. The CDR3 is 14 amino acids. V lost 3 bases, J lost 0 bases, and 6 bases lay in between. The CDR3 loop is CASSLHASNQPQHF. The CDR3 nucleotides read TGTGCCAGCAGTTTGCACGCTAGCAATCAGCCCCAGCATTTT.

DNA for the CDR3: TGTGCCAGCAGCGGAGGACAGGGCACCGGGGAGCTGTTTTTT. Residues: CASSGGQGTGELFF. The chain carries TRBV5-5 and TRBJ2-2; 8 bases match TRBD1. The CDR3 loop spans 14 amino acids. Per germline, CDR1 SGHKS and CDR2 YYEKEE (reference sequence). V lost 4 bases to trimming and J lost 4 bases; unmatched junction nucleotides: 3.

The V call is TRBV27, the J call TRBJ1-5, with D perhaps TRBD1 (6 bases). Trimming took 4 bases from V and 7 from J, leaving 11 bases between them. Germline V gives CDR1 MNHEY, CDR2 SMNVEV (reference sequence). This CDR3 is 13 amino acids long. The CDR3 coding sequence is TGTGCCAGCAGTTCAGAGGGACAACAGCCCCAGCATTTT. Protein product: CASSSEGQQPQHF.

Remarks on this clonotype: An end of the junction does not agree with germline; a read error may underlie this. J is TRBJ2-7 and V is TRBV20-1; 8 bases line up with TRBD1. Germline CDR1 reads DFQATT; CDR2 reads SNEGSKA (reference sequence). This CDR3 is built from 17 residues. The CDR3 spells CSARDSGGAGGFYGQYF. The CDR3, as DNA: TGCAGTGCTAGAGATTCAGGGGGCGCGGGTGGTTTTTACGGGCAGTACTTC.

The rearrangement uses TRBV28 and TRBJ1-5; TRBD1 matches 7 bases. The CDR3 has 15 amino acids. CDR1 MDHEN and CDR2 SYDVKM come from the germline V gene. The V gene end was trimmed by 7 bases and the J gene end by 1 base; junction bases not matched to a gene: 7. CDR3 loop: CASNGDSSSNQPQHF. CDR3 DNA: TGTGCCAGCAACGGGGACAGTTCCAGCAATCAGCCCCAGCATTTT.

V usage is TRBV27 and J usage is TRBJ2-2; tentatively, D is TRBD1 or TRBD2 (5 bases each). The germline gives CDR1 MNHEY, CDR2 SMNVEV (reference sequence). Trimming pared 5 bases from V and 0 bases from J, leaving 13 bases between. This CDR3 has 16 residues. CDR3 coding DNA: TGTGCCAGCAGTCCCACGGGGCAGACGAACACCGGGGAGCTGTTTTTT. This sequence encodes CASSPTGQTNTGELFF.

This clonotype was picked up a small number of times. The gene calls are TRBV27 and TRBJ1-5; 10 bases map to TRBD1. Germline values: CDR1 MNHEY, CDR2 SMNVEV (reference sequence). Germline trimming cut 5 bases from V and 6 bases from J; bases unmatched to any gene: 7. There are 15 residues in the CDR3. The CDR3 loop reads CASSPWTGGSQPQHF. As DNA, the CDR3 is TGTGCCAGCAGTCCCTGGACAGGGGGGAGTCAGCCCCAGCATTTT.

The chain uses TRBV20-1 and TRBJ1-1, with 7 bases lining up with TRBD1. The trim removed 1 base at V and 4 bases at J, leaving 0 bases unmatched. Germline V gives CDR1 DFQATT, CDR2 SNEGSKA (reference sequence). This CDR3 region has 12 residues. CDR3 coding DNA: TGCAGTGCTAGAGCAGGGGGCACTGAAGCTTTCTTT. This encodes CSARAGGTEAFF.